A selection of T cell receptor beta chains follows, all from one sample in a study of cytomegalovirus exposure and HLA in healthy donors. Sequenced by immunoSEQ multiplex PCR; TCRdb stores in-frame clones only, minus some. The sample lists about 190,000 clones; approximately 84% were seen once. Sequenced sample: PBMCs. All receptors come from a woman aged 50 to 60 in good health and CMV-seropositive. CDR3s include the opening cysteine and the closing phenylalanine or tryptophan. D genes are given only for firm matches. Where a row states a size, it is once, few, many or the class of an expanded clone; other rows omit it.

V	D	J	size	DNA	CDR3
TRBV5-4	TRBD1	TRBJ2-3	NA	TGTGCCAGCAGCGGCCGGGACAGGGTTGGCACAGATACGCAGTATTTT	CASSGRDRVGTDTQYF
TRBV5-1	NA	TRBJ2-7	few	TGCGCCAGCAGCTTGGGCGGGTATGGCTTCGACGAGCAGTACTTC	CASSLGGYGFDEQYF
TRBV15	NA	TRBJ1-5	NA	TGTGCCACCAGCAGAACAGGGTTTCAGCCCCAGCATTTT	CATSRTGFQPQHF
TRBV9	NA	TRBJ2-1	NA	TGTGCCAGCAGCGCCGACAGGTCCTCAAGCTCCTACAATGAGCAGTTCTTC	CASSADRSSSSYNEQFF
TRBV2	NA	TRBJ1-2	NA	TGTGCCAGCAGGGCCGACAGTGACTATGGCTACACCTTC	CASRADSDYGYTF
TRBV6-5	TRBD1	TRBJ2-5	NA	TGTGCCAGCAGTTACGGGACAGGGGAAGAGACCCAGTACTTC	CASSYGTGEETQYF
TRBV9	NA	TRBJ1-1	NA	TGTGCCAGCAGCGGCCAGGGCCCTCAAAGTGAAGCTTTCTTT	CASSGQGPQSEAFF
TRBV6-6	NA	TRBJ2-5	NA	TGTGCCAGCAGCCAAGACCAGGGGTACCAAGAGACCCAGTACTTC	CASSQDQGYQETQYF
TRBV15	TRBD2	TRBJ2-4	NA	TGTGCCACCAGCAGAGATCGGGATAGCGGGGGGGCCGGCAAAAACATTCAGTACTTC	CATSRDRDSGGAGKNIQYF
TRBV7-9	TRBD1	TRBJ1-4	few	TGTGCCAGCAGCTCGACTGCCGGGACAGGGGAGCGACTGTTTTTT	CASSSTAGTGERLFF
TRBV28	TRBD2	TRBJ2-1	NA	TGTGCCAGCAGCCCGCTCGGACTAGCGGGGGAAAATGAGCAGTTCTTC	CASSPLGLAGENEQFF
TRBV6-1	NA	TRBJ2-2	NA	TGTGCCAGCAGCTGGGGACAGAACACCGGGGAGCTGTTTTTT	CASSWGQNTGELFF
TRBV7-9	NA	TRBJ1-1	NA	TGTGCCAGCAGCTTAGAGCAGGGAAACACTGAAGCTTTCTTT	CASSLEQGNTEAFF
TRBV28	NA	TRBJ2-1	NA	TGTGCCAGTACATTTAGCCATGAGCAGTTCTTC	CASTFSHEQFF
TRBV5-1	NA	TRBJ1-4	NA	TGCGCCAGCAGCGACGGACAGAGGCCTTCTGAAAAACTGTTTTTT	CASSDGQRPSEKLFF
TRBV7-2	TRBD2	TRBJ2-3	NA	TGTGCCAGCAGCCCGGGGGGTTTCACAGATACGCAGTATTTT	CASSPGGFTDTQYF
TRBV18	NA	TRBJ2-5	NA	TGTGCCAGCTCACCGCCCGGGATGGAGACCCAGTACTTC	CASSPPGMETQYF
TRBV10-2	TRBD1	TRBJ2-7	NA	TGCGCCAGCGTGGACAGGGGGGTCTACGAGCAGTACTTC	CASVDRGVYEQYF
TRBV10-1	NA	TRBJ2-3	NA	TGCGCCAGCGGACGGGACAACACAGATACGCAGTATTTT	CASGRDNTDTQYF
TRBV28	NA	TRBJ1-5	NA	TGTGCCAGCAGTGGCGACAGGTTCAATCAGCCCCAGCATTTT	CASSGDRFNQPQHF
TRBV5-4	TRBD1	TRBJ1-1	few	TGTGCCAGCAGCCTGGACAGGGGAGTCACTGAAGCTTTCTTT	CASSLDRGVTEAFF
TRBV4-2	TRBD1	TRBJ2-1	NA	TGTGCCAGCAGCCGCGGACAGGACCTAAACAATGAGCAGTTCTTC	CASSRGQDLNNEQFF
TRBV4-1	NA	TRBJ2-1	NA	TGCGCCAGCAGCCAAGATGTGGCTACCAGGGATTACAATGAGCAGTTCTTC	CASSQDVATRDYNEQFF
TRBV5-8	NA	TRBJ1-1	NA	TGTGCCAGCAGTCAGATGGCGGGATTTATGAACACTGAAGCTTTCTTT	CASSQMAGFMNTEAFF
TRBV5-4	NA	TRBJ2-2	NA	TGTGCCAGCAGCTTCTTCAGGACTATGGGCACCGGGGAGCTGTTTTTT	CASSFFRTMGTGELFF
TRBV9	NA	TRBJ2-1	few	TGTGCCAGCAGCTTTGGTAGTTCAAGCTCCTACAATGAGCAGTTCTTC	CASSFGSSSSYNEQFF
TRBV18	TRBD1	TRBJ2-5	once	TGTGCCAGCTCACATAGACAGGGGGCAGGAGGAGAGACCCAGTACTTC	CASSHRQGAGGETQYF
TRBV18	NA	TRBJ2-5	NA	TGTGCCAGCTCACCAGAACGGGCGGGAGAGACCCAGTACTTC	CASSPERAGETQYF
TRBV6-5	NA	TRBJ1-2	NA	TGTGCCAGCAGTTACGACGGGGGGCCTAACTATGGCTACACCTTC	CASSYDGGPNYGYTF
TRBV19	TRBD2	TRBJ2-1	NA	TGTGCCAGTAGTCCTTGGACTAGCGGATCCTACAATGAGCAGTTCTTC	CASSPWTSGSYNEQFF
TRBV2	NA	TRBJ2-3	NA	TGTGCCAGCAGTGTCACAATTAGCACAGATACGCAGTATTTT	CASSVTISTDTQYF
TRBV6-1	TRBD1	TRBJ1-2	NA	TGTGCCAGCAGCCTTCAGGGGGGCTATGGCTACACCTTC	CASSLQGGYGYTF
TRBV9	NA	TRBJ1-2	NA	TGTGCCAGCAGCGTAGCGGGTTGCTATGGCTACACCTTC	CASSVAGCYGYTF
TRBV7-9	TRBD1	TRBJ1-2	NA	TGTGCCAGCAGCTTAGGGGGACAGGGTGTTGAAAAGGTCTACACCTTC	CASSLGGQGVEKVYTF
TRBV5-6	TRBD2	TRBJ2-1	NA	TGTGCCAGCAGGGGTAGACTAGCGGGGGGAGGTGAGCAGTTCTTC	CASRGRLAGGGEQFF
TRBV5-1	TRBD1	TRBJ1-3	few	TGCGCCAGCAGCCGGGACAGGGTCTCTGGAAACACCATATATTTT	CASSRDRVSGNTIYF
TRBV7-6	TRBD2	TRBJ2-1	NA	TGTGCCAGCAGCACCCTAGCGGGGTCTTACAATGAGCAGTTCTTC	CASSTLAGSYNEQFF
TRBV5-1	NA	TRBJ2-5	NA	TGCGCCAGCAGTACACCTCCAGGGGAGACCCAGTACTTC	CASSTPPGETQYF
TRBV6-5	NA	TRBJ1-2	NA	TGTGCCAGCACACCAGGACAGACCTATGGTTACACCTTC	CASTPGQTYGYTF
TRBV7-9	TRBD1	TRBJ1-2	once	TGTGCCAGCAGCCTCACGGGACAGGGGGTGGATGGCTACACCTTC	CASSLTGQGVDGYTF
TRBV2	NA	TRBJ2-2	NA	TGTGCCAGCAGTGAAGGCAGGGGAGTGGCCGGGGAGCTGTTTTTT	CASSEGRGVAGELFF
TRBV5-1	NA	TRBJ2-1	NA	TGCGCCAGCAGCCAGGGCCTCGACAATGAGCAGTTCTTC	CASSQGLDNEQFF
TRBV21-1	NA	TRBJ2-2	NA	TGTGCCAGCAGCAAATTCCCACAGTCGTACTTGAACACCGGGGAGCTGTTTTTT	CASSKFPQSYLNTGELFF
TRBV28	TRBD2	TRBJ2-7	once	TGTGCCAGTCGGGACTACAACTACGAGCAGTACTTC	CASRDYNYEQYF
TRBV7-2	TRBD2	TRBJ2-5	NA	TGTGCCAGCAGCTTAGTATCCGGGGGGCAAGAGACCCAGTACTTC	CASSLVSGGQETQYF
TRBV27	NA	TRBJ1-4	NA	TGTGCCAGCAGCCCAACTCCTCGGGCAACTAATGAAAAACTGTTTTTT	CASSPTPRATNEKLFF
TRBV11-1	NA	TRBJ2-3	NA	TGTGCCAGCGCGAGCACAGATACGCAGTATTTT	CASASTDTQYF
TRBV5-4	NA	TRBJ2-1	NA	TGTGCCAGCAGCTTGAGGCAGGGTGGCAACAATGAGCAGTTCTTC	CASSLRQGGNNEQFF
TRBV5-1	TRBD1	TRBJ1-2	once	TGCGCCAGCAGCTACGGGACAGGGAGTACTCATGGCTACACCTTC	CASSYGTGSTHGYTF
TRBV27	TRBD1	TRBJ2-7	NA	TGTGCCAGCAGTCTATATCCCGGACAGGGCCTGAACTTC	CASSLYPGQGLNF
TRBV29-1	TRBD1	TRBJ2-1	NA	TGCAGCGGGAGTTGGACAGGGATTGCCCAAGCTGAGCAGTTCTTC	CSGSWTGIAQAEQFF
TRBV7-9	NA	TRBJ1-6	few	TGTGCCAGCAGCTTAGCTACTGGGGGCTTTAATTCACCCCTCCACTTT	CASSLATGGFNSPLHF
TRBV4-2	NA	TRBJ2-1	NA	TGTGCCAGCAGCCAAGACTCTCAGGTGTACAATGAGCAGTTCTTC	CASSQDSQVYNEQFF